The 30 T cell receptor beta chains given below trace back to one sample, sequenced in a study of PD-1 blockade in classical Hodgkin lymphoma. After autologous stem cell transplantation all patients relapsed, and prior brentuximab vedotin exposure differed between cohorts. TCRdb keeps only in-frame clones here, not all; method: immunoSEQ multiplex PCR. The sample carries approximately 99,000 clones, roughly 76% recorded once. Sequencing used peripheral blood mononuclear cells (PBMCs), obtained before the second cycle of nivolumab. These receptors all come from a human donor with classical Hodgkin lymphoma.

V usage is TRBV6-5 and J usage is TRBJ2-7; D uncertain. Germline V lookup: CDR1 MNHEY, CDR2 SVGAGI. Deletions cut 8 bases from V and 1 base from J, with 12 bases between. CDR3 length: 13 amino acids. The chain's CDR3 is CASRTSTSYEQYF. CDR3 nucleotide sequence: TGTGCCAGCCGAACTTCTACTTCCTACGAGCAGTACTTC.

The chain is built from TRBV6-5 and TRBJ1-1; no clear D. The germline gives CDR1 MNHEY, CDR2 SVGAGI. This CDR3 comprises 13 residues. The V end was cut by 4 bases, the J end by 1 base, with 7 bases between. Written as DNA, the CDR3 is TGTGCCAGCAGTTTGTGGGGGAACACTGAAGCTTTCTTT. Translating it yields CASSLWGNTEAFF.

V usage is TRBV7-2 and J usage is TRBJ1-5, with TRBD1 as a possible D gene (5 bases). There are 13 residues in the CDR3. Germline V gene lookup returns CDR1 SGHTA and CDR2 FQGNSA. Trimming stripped 6 bases from V and 7 bases from J, with 13 bases between. This chain's CDR3 is CASRREAGQPQHF. DNA of the CDR3: TGTGCCAGCAGAAGGGAGGCAGGGCAGCCCCAGCATTTT.

This clone appeared a few times. The chain's CDR3 is CASSVGGDQPQHF. DNA for the CDR3: TGTGCCAGCAGTGTAGGGGGTGATCAGCCCCAGCATTTT. V and J are TRBV6-1 and TRBJ1-5; possibly TRBD1 for D (6 bases). Per germline, CDR1 MNHNS and CDR2 SASEGT. Trimming took 4 bases from V and 5 from J, leaving 9 bases between them. There are 13 residues in the CDR3.

The CDR3 sequence: CASVGDGQETQYF. The CDR3 region has the DNA TGTGCCAGCGTGGGGGACGGACAAGAGACCCAGTACTTC. The V gene is TRBV2, the J gene TRBJ2-5; D possibly matches TRBD1 or TRBD2 (5 bases each). V lost 8 bases and J 2 bases, leaving 12 bases between the germline ends. The CDR3 sequence is 13 residues long. Germline-derived CDR1 and CDR2 are SNHLY and FYNNEI.

This clone was picked up a small number of times. This sample also contains other DNA sequences that code for the same CDR3. The chain has TRBV19 and TRBJ1-4; a possible D gene is TRBD1 (6 bases). The CDR3 totals 14 residues. V shed 4 bases and J shed 8 bases, with 14 bases lying between them. Germline loops: CDR1 LNHDA, CDR2 SQIVND (reference sequence). The CDR3 region is CASSTTWRGEKLFF. The CDR3 nucleotides read TGTGCCAGTAGTACGACATGGAGGGGGGAAAAACTGTTTTTT.

The V gene is TRBV28, the J gene TRBJ2-7, with TRBD1 matching over 12 bases. The germline V gene has CDR1 MDHEN and CDR2 SYDVKM. The CDR3 contains 15 residues. Trimming at V came to 4 bases and at J to 5 bases, leaving 6 bases not matched to a gene. CDR3 loop: CASSSPGQGANEQYF. For the CDR3, the DNA is TGTGCCAGCAGTTCCCCGGGACAGGGGGCTAACGAGCAGTACTTC.

Only a few counts were recorded for this clone. V usage is TRBV6-1 and J usage is TRBJ2-7; 8 bases are shared with TRBD2. J was trimmed by 7 bases and V by 5 bases; bases with no gene match: 10. The CDR3 contains 14 residues. Germline V gives CDR1 MNHNS, CDR2 SASEGT. The CDR3, as DNA: TGTGCCAGCAGTACCGGGACTAGTCTTGGTGAGCAGTACTTC. This codes for CASSTGTSLGEQYF.

The J gene is TRBJ2-2, the V gene TRBV18; no firm D call. V was shortened by 2 bases and J by 6 bases, with 4 bases between the two germline ends. Germline V gene data show CDR1 as KGHSH and CDR2 as LQKENI. There are 12 residues in the CDR3. This CDR3 is CASSPDPGELFF. Written as DNA, the CDR3 is TGTGCCAGCTCACCAGATCCCGGGGAGCTGTTTTTT.

In this sample, this clone turned up a few times. This chain joins TRBV5-1 and TRBJ2-3; 11 nucleotides line up with TRBD2. The CDR3 consists of 16 residues. The germline V gene encodes CDR1 SGHRS and CDR2 YFSETQ. V was pared by 4 bases and J by 4 bases, with 8 bases of the junction left unmatched. The CDR3 DNA follows: TGCGCCAGCAGCCCGACTAGCGGGATGCCCCCAGATACGCAGTATTTT. This sequence encodes CASSPTSGMPPDTQYF.

This chain joins TRBV29-1 and TRBJ2-5, with D perhaps TRBD1 (6 bases). Germline assignment: CDR1 SQVTM and CDR2 ANQGSEA. This CDR3 is 14 amino acids long. Trimming cost V 8 bases and J 3 bases, with 19 bases left between them. CDR3 amino acids: CSLQELGGEETQYF. The DNA for the CDR3 is TGCAGCCTCCAGGAACTAGGGGGAGAAGAGACCCAGTACTTC.

Of note for this clone: A read error is likely, as this CDR3 ends without the conserved phenylalanine or tryptophan. The limits of the CDR3 on the DNA are not certain, so only TCRdb's listed CDR3 is given. V gene TRBV7-9 combines with J gene TRBJ2-7; TRBD2, the table's D call, lacks a check against the DNA. The CDR3 spans 14 residues, counting both ends. Germline-derived CDR1 and CDR2 are SEHNR and FQNEAQ (reference sequence). The CDR3 loop is CASSLGGGLAGVLL.

Regarding this clone: This same CDR3 is encoded by further DNA sequences in the sample. This chain links TRBV5-1 with TRBJ2-1; 7 bases are a match to TRBD1. Germline V gene lookup returns CDR1 SGHRS and CDR2 YFSETQ. The CDR3 totals 16 residues. J was trimmed by 7 bases and V by 4 bases; bases with no gene match: 14. CDR3 DNA: TGCGCCAGCAGCCCGACCGCCGGGACAGAGGGGAATGAGCAGTTCTTC. Amino acid sequence: CASSPTAGTEGNEQFF.

The chain carries TRBV6-5 and TRBJ1-5; TRBD1 aligns across 7 bases. Looked up from germline, CDR1 is MNHEY and CDR2 is SVGAGI. The CDR3 is made up of 15 amino acids. J lost 0 bases, V lost 6 bases, and 5 bases had no gene match. The CDR3 spells CASRRGQNSNQPQHF. The CDR3 DNA follows: TGTGCCAGCAGACGGGGACAGAATAGCAATCAGCCCCAGCATTTT.

V is TRBV5-1 and J is TRBJ1-5; D gene unclear. Germline loops: CDR1 SGHRS, CDR2 YFSETQ. Trimming removed 5 bases at V and 0 bases at J, with 12 bases between. This CDR3 region has 15 residues. CDR3: CASRMDGDSNQPQHF. CDR3 sequence (DNA): TGCGCCAGCAGGATGGACGGGGATAGCAATCAGCCCCAGCATTTT.

This chain uses TRBV10-3 with TRBJ2-5; TRBD2 aligns across 7 bases. Trimming cost V 6 bases and J 5 bases; bases outside gene matches: 6. The germline CDR1 and CDR2 sequences are ENHRY and SYGVKD. CDR3 size: 13 residues. The CDR3 DNA sequence: TGTGCCATCAGCGCGGGACTAAGGGAGACCCAGTACTTC. Its translation: CAISAGLRETQYF.

The chain employs TRBV10-3 and TRBJ2-4; 7 bases fit TRBD1. Germline V lookup: CDR1 ENHRY, CDR2 SYGVKD. V was clipped by 6 bases and J by 5 bases; unmatched bases: 7. The CDR3 runs to 14 residues. The CDR3 loop is CAISDRDRENIQYF. DNA for the CDR3: TGTGCCATCAGCGACAGGGACCGGGAAAACATTCAGTACTTC.

This rearrangement joins TRBV6-5 to TRBJ1-2; D call uncertain. The CDR3 extends over 14 amino acids. Germline CDR1 MNHEY, CDR2 SVGAGI. The V and J ends lost 0 bases and 4 bases respectively, with 9 bases between them. In nucleotides, the CDR3 is TGTGCCAGCAGTTACTCCCCGGTGGGCTATGGCTACACCTTC. It specifies CASSYSPVGYGYTF.

V and J are TRBV4-2 and TRBJ1-5, with 10 bases fitting TRBD1. Unmatched junction bases numbered 3, after V lost 0 bases and J lost 4 bases. Per the germline V gene, CDR1 is LGHNA and CDR2 is YNFKEQ. The CDR3 sequence is 16 residues long. The CDR3 DNA reads as TGTGCCAGCAGCCAAGATAGGGGACAGGGGAATCAGCCCCAGCATTTT. This gives the protein CASSQDRGQGNQPQHF.

This clone was seen once. The J gene is TRBJ2-7, the V gene TRBV27; D is uncertain. Germline V gene data show CDR1 as MNHEY and CDR2 as SMNVEV (reference sequence). This CDR3 contains 13 residues. V lost 5 bases to trimming and J lost 0 bases, with 8 bases between them. CDR3 loop: CASSVFPSYEQYF. The DNA for the CDR3 is TGTGCCAGCAGTGTTTTTCCCTCCTACGAGCAGTACTTC.

CDR3 region: CASSELGQGYRYEQYF. The CDR3 DNA sequence: TGTGCCAGCAGTGAATTGGGGCAAGGGTACCGCTACGAGCAGTACTTC. The chain couples TRBV6-1 to TRBJ2-7; perhaps TRBD1 as D (5 bases). CDR1 is MNHNS and CDR2 is SASEGT in the germline V gene. V lost 2 bases and J lost 3, with 17 bases in between. The CDR3 loop spans 16 amino acids.

Concerning this clone itself: One base separates it from a far larger clone, so it is likely a read error. The chain combines TRBV4-2 with TRBJ2-3, with 8 bases lining up with TRBD2. Per germline, CDR1 LGHNA and CDR2 YNFKEQ. V trimming: 1 base; J trimming: 1 base; junction bases outside the gene matches: 4. CDR3 size: 16 residues. CDR3 region: CASSQVGTSGTDTQYF. In DNA, the CDR3 is TGTGCCAGCAGCCAAGTGGGGACTAGTGGCACAGATACGCAGTATTTT.

The chain joins TRBV5-6 to TRBJ1-1; no clear D. With 2 bases removed from V and 4 bases from J, the gap between germline ends came to 12 bases. This CDR3 contains 14 residues. From germline, CDR1 is SGHDT and CDR2 YYEEEE. Here the CDR3 DNA reads TGTGCCAGCAGCTTTGTGGCGGGGAGCACTGAAGCTTTCTTT. Residues: CASSFVAGSTEAFF.

The chain recombines TRBV11-2 with TRBJ1-1, with D perhaps TRBD1 (5 bases). This CDR3 spans 13 amino acids. Germline values: CDR1 SGHAT, CDR2 FQNNGV. Between the trimmed V and J ends, which lost 5 bases and 7 bases, there was a span of 14 bases. The chain's CDR3 is CASSHLGDGEAFF. In nucleotides, the CDR3 is TGTGCCAGCAGCCACCTGGGGGATGGTGAAGCTTTCTTT.

V and J are TRBV9 and TRBJ2-1; possible D gene TRBD2, 6 bases. The CDR3 sequence is 15 residues long. V shed 3 bases and J shed 10 bases, with 20 bases lying between them. Germline V lookup: CDR1 SGDLS, CDR2 YYNGEE. The CDR3 DNA is TGTGCCAGCAGCGACCCGGGACTGTTCTCGAACGAGCAGTTCTTC. As protein: CASSDPGLFSNEQFF.

This clone appeared a few times. This chain links TRBV7-9 with TRBJ2-2; D gene uncertain. The CDR3 consists of 17 residues. V was pared by 5 bases and J by 6 bases, with 22 bases between. Germline V gene lookup returns CDR1 SEHNR and CDR2 FQNEAQ (reference sequence). The CDR3 loop is CASSLTISVNGAGELFF. CDR3 DNA: TGTGCCAGCAGCCTCACCATAAGCGTAAATGGGGCCGGGGAGCTGTTTTTT. The variable domain in full, completed from reference TRBV7-9 and TRBJ2-2, reads DTGVSQNPRHKITKRGQNVTFRCDPISEHNRLYWYRQTLGQGPEFLTYFQNEAQLEKSRLLSDRFSAERPKGSFSTLEIQRTEQGDSAMYLCASSLTISVNGAGELFFGEGSRLTVL.

This clone was counted between two and nine times. This chain joins TRBV7-2 and TRBJ1-1; perhaps TRBD1 as D (5 bases). Germline CDR1 is SGHTA and CDR2 is FQGNSA. The CDR3 has 13 amino acids. The V and J ends lost 5 bases and 7 bases respectively, with 14 bases between them. CDR3 DNA: TGTGCCAGCAGCCGGGACCCCCTTTTTGAAGCTTTCTTT. It encodes CASSRDPLFEAFF.

This sequence joins TRBV27 and TRBJ2-4; TRBD1 agrees at 8 bases. Germline loops: CDR1 MNHEY, CDR2 SMNVEV (reference sequence). With 3 bases clipped from V and 4 bases from J, the junction kept 5 bases outside the gene matches. CDR3 length: 15 residues. The DNA for the CDR3 is TGTGCCAGCAGTTTTGGGACAGGATTTAAAAACATTCAGTACTTC. Encoded protein: CASSFGTGFKNIQYF.

Written as DNA, the CDR3 is TGTGCCAGCAGTTCTGACGGACCCACAGATACGCAGTATTTT. Translating it yields CASSSDGPTDTQYF. The V and J genes are TRBV7-3 and TRBJ2-3; D not resolved. Trimming removed 6 bases at V and 2 bases at J, with 12 bases between. Germline CDR1 reads SGHTA; CDR2 reads FQGTGA. The CDR3 is made up of 14 amino acids.

V usage is TRBV6-5 and J usage is TRBJ2-5, with a tentative D call TRBD1 (5 bases). The CDR3 is 16 amino acids. The V and J ends lost 0 bases and 3 bases respectively, with 14 bases between them. The germline V gene has CDR1 MNHEY and CDR2 SVGAGI. The DNA of the CDR3 is TGTGCCAGCAGTTACTCGCTCGCGACAGTAGAAGAGACCCAGTACTTC. Its translation is CASSYSLATVEETQYF.